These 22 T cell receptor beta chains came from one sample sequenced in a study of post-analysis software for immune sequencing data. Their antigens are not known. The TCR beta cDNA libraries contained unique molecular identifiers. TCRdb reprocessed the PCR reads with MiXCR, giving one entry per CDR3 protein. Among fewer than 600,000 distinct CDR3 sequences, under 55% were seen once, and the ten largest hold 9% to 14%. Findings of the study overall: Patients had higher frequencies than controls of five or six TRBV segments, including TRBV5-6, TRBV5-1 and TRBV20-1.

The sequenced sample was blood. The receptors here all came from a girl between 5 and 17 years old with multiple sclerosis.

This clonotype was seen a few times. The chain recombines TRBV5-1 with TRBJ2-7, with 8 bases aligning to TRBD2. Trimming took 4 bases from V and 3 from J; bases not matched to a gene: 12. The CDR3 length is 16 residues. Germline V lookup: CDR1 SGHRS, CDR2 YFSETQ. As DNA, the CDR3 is TGCGCCAGCAGCCCGGATATAGCGGGATTTCGCTACGAGCAGTACTTC. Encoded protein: CASSPDIAGFRYEQYF.

The CDR3 region has the DNA TGCAGCGTTGTCCTAGCGGGGGGAACAGATACGCAGTATTTT. It translates to CSVVLAGGTDTQYF. The rearrangement uses TRBV29-1 and TRBJ2-3, with 11 positions matching TRBD2. The length of the CDR3 is 14 residues. In germline, CDR1 is SQVTM, CDR2 ANQGSEA. The V gene end was trimmed by 4 bases and the J gene end by 3 bases; junction bases not matched to a gene: 3.

The CDR3 sequence: CASSIQGGGIQYF. In DNA, the CDR3 is TGTGCCAGCAGTATACAGGGAGGTGGGATTCAGTACTTC. The chain has TRBV12-3 or TRBV12-4 and TRBJ2-4, with D possibly called TRBD1 or TRBD2 (6 bases each). The ends were cut back, 5 bases at V and 10 bases at J, with 15 bases in the middle. The CDR3 has 13 residues.

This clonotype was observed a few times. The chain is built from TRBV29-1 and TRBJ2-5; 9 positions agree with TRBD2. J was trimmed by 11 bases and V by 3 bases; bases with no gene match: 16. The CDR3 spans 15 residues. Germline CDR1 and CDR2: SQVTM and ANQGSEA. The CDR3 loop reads CSVEGLAGVVDEQYF. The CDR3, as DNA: TGCAGCGTTGAGGGATTAGCGGGAGTGGTCGATGAGCAGTACTTC.

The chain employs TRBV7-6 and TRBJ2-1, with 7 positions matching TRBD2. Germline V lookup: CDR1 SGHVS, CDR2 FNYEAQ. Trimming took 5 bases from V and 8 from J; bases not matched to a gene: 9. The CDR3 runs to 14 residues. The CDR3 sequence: CASSRRLARDEQFF. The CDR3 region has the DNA TGTGCCAGCAGCCGCCGACTAGCCAGAGATGAGCAGTTCTTC.

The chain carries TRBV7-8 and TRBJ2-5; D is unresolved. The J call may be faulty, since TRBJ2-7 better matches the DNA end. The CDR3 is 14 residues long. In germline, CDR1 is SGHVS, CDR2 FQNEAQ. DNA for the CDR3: TGTGCCAGCAGCTACCTAGAGAACATCTCCGAGCAGTACTTC. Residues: CASSYLENISEQYF.

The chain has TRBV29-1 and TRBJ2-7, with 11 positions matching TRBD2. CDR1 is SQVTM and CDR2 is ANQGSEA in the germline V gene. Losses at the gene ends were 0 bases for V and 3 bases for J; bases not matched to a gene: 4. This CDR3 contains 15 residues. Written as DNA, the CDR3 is TGCAGCGTTGAAGAGCCGGGACTAGCGGACTACGAGCAGTACTTC. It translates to CSVEEPGLADYEQYF.

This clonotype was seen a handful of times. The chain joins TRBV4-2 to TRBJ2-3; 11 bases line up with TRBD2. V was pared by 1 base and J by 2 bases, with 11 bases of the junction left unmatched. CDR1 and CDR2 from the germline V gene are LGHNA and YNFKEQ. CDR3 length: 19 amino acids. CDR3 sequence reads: CASSQGTPGTSGTTDTQYF. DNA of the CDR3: TGTGCCAGCAGCCAAGGGACCCCCGGGACTAGCGGTACCACAGATACGCAGTATTTT.

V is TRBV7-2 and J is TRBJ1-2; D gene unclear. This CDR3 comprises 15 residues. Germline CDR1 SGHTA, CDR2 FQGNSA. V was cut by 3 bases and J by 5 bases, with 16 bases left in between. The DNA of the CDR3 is TGTGCCAGCAGCTTGGTCGACGGGAGTTCGTATGGCTACACCTTC. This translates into CASSLVDGSSYGYTF.

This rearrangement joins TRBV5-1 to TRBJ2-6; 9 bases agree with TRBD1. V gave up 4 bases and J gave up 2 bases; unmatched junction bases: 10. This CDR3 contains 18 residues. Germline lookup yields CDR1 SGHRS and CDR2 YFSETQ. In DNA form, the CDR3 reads TGCGCCAGCAGCAAACCCGGGACAGGGCTCACTGGGGCCAACGTCCTGACTTTC. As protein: CASSKPGTGLTGANVLTF.

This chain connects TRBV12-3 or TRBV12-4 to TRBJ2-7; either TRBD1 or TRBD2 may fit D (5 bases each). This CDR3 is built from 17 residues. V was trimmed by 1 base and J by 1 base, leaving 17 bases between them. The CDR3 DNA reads TGTGCCAGCAGTTTAGGGGTTGACGCTGAGGGGTCCTACGAGCAGTACTTC. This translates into CASSLGVDAEGSYEQYF.

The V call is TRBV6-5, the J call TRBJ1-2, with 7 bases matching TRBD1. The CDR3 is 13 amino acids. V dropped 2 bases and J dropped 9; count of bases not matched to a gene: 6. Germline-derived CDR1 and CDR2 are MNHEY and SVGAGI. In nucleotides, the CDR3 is TGTGCCAGCAGTTACGGGACAGCTGTAAGCTACACCTTC. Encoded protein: CASSYGTAVSYTF.

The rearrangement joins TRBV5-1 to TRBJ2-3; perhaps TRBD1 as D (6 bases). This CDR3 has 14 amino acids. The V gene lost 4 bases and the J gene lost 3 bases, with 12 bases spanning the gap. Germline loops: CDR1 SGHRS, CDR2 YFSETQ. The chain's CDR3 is CASSVSTGTDTQYF. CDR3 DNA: TGCGCCAGCAGCGTATCTACAGGGACAGATACGCAGTATTTT.

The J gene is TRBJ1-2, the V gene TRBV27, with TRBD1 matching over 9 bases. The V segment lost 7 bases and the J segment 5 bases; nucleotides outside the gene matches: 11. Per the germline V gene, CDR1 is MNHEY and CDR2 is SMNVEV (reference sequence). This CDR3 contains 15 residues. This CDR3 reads CASTSIGQGIYGYTF. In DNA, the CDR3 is TGTGCCAGCACCTCAATCGGACAGGGGATTTATGGCTACACCTTC.

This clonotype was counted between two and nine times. CDR3 sequence: CASRDNYGYTF. Written as DNA, the CDR3 is TGTGCCAGCAGAGACAACTATGGCTACACCTTC. This sequence joins TRBV6-1 and TRBJ1-2, with unresolved D. CDR1 and CDR2 (germline): MNHNS, SASEGT. V gave up 6 bases and J gave up 2 bases, with 4 bases separating them. The CDR3 has 11 amino acids.

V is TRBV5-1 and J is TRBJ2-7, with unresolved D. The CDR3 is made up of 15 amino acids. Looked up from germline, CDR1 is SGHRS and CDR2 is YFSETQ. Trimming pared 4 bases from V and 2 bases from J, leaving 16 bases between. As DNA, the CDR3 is TGCGCCAGCAGCAATACCGGGCAGACCGCCTACGAGCAGTACTTC. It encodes CASSNTGQTAYEQYF.

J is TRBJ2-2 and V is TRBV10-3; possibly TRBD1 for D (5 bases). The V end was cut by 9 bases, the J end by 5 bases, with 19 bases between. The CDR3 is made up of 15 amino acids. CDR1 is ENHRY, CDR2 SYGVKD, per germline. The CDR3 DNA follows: TGTGCCATTGGGTGGGGCCCAGAAGGTACCGGGGAGCTGTTTTTT. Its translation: CAIGWGPEGTGELFF.

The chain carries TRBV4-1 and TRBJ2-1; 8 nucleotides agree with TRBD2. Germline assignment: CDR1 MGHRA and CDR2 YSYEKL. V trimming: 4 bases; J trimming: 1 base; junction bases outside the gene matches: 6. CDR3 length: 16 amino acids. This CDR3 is CASSLKRETSYNEQFF. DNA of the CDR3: TGCGCCAGCAGCCTTAAGCGGGAGACGTCCTACAATGAGCAGTTCTTC.

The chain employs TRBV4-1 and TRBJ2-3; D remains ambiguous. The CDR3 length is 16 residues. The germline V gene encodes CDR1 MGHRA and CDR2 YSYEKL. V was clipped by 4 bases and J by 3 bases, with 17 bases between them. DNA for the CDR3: TGCGCCAGCAGCCTCCGCTTCCCTGGGGAAACAGATACGCAGTATTTT. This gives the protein CASSLRFPGETDTQYF.

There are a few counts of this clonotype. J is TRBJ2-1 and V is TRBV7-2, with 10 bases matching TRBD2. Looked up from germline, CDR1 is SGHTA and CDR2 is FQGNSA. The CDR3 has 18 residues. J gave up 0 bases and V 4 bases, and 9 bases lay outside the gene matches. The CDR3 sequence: CASSSRGAGGSSYNEQFF. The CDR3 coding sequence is TGTGCCAGCAGCTCCCGGGGAGCGGGAGGGTCCTCCTACAATGAGCAGTTCTTC.

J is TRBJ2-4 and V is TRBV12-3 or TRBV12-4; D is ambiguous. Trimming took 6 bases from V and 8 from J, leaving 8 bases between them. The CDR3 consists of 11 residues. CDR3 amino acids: CASRSLDIQYF. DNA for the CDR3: TGTGCCAGCAGATCTTTAGACATTCAGTACTTC.

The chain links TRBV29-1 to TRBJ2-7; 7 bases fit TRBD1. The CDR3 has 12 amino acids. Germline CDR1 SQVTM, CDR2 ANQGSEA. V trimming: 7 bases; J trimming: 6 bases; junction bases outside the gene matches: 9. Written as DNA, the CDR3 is TGCAGCGCCCTAAGAGGGGGCGGCGAGCAGTACTTC. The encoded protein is CSALRGGGEQYF.